This T cell receptor beta chain originates from a study of T cell changes during pregnancy in multiple sclerosis. Profiling relied on immunoSEQ multiplex PCR, and the TCRdb table lists in-frame clones only, not all of them. This sample has around 20,000 clones, with 70% to 90% found just once. This CDR3 region has 16 residues. Trimming cost V 4 bases and J 4 bases, with 15 bases left between them. Looked up from germline, CDR1 is SGDLS and CDR2 is YYNGEE. Sample: CD8+ T cells from peripheral blood mononuclear cells, taken in the first trimester of pregnancy. This TCR was recovered from a female donor in good health, enrolled as a control in a pregnancy study. The rearrangement links TRBV9 to TRBJ2-6; D is possibly TRBD1 (5 bases). Here the CDR3 DNA reads TGTGCCAGCAGCCCCCGTGGCAGGGCAGGGGCCAACGTCCTGACTTTC. Its protein is CASSPRGRAGANVLTF.